These T cell receptor beta chains were read from a single sample in a study of T cell responses to AZD1222 COVID-19 vaccine. Using immunoSEQ multiplex PCR, the repertoire was profiled, and TCRdb retains in-frame clones only, with some absent. In the table there are roughly 100,000 clones, 85% to 90% of which are singletons. Material: peripheral blood, obtained on day 0 of AZD1222 vaccination. The source is an adult in good health. Each CDR3 is given with its conserved first and last residue. D genes are given only for firm matches. Some rows have no size entry. The others give once, few or many, or a class for an expanded clone.

d_gene	v_gene	abundance	j_gene	CDR3nt	CDR3aa
TRBD1	TRBV28	few	TRBJ1-5	TGTGCCAGCAGTTTTGAAGGGGGCCGGCAGCCCCAGCATTTT	CASSFEGGRQPQHF
TRBD1	TRBV7-9	.	TRBJ1-2	TGTGCCAGCAGCTGGGGGGACAGTTACTATGGCTACACCTTC	CASSWGDSYYGYTF
.	TRBV15	.	TRBJ1-2	TGTGCCACCAGCCCACTGGGGGGAAGTCATGGCTACACCTTC	CATSPLGGSHGYTF
.	TRBV29-1	.	TRBJ1-1	TGCAGCGTTGAGAAAAGCAGGGACATCTTCACGGCTTTCTTT	CSVEKSRDIFTAFF
.	TRBV9	.	TRBJ2-1	TGTGCCAGCAGCGTAGCTACATTTAATGAGCAGTTCTTC	CASSVATFNEQFF
.	TRBV5-4	.	TRBJ1-2	TGTGCCAGCAGCTTGGCCCCAGATATTAACTATGGCTACACCTTC	CASSLAPDINYGYTF
TRBD1	TRBV29-1	many	TRBJ1-2	TGCAGCGTTGAGTCGGGACAGTCCTATGGCTACACCTTC	CSVESGQSYGYTF
TRBD1	TRBV19	.	TRBJ1-5	TGTGCCAGTAGTTTCGGGACAGGGGATCAGCCCCAGCATTTT	CASSFGTGDQPQHF
TRBD1	TRBV29-1	.	TRBJ2-5	TGCAGCGTCGGGCCAGGGGGAAGGGAGACCCAGTACTTC	CSVGPGGRETQYF
.	TRBV14	.	TRBJ2-7	TGTGCCAGCAGCCACAGAGGAGGGCAAAGGGGACACTACGAGCAGTACTTC	CASSHRGGQRGHYEQYF
TRBD2	TRBV7-2	.	TRBJ2-1	TGTGCCAGCAGCTTAAGGGGCGGGGGGGCCGCTGAGCAGTTCTTC	CASSLRGGGAAEQFF
TRBD2	TRBV7-2	.	TRBJ2-3	TGTGCCAGCAGAGGGTGGGCTAGCGGGGGGTATACGCAGTATTTT	CASRGWASGGYTQYF
.	TRBV9	once	TRBJ1-1	TGTGCCAGCAGCGTAGATCCGGACCCAAGCACTGAAGCTTTCTTT	CASSVDPDPSTEAFF
.	TRBV7-3	.	TRBJ1-1	TGTGCCAGCAGCTTTGCGGAGAACACTGAAGCTTTCTTT	CASSFAENTEAFF
.	TRBV27	.	TRBJ1-2	TGTGCCAGCAGTTTTGTAGGGGCCTCTAACTATGGCTACACCTTC	CASSFVGASNYGYTF
TRBD1	TRBV7-8	.	TRBJ2-6	TGTGCCAGCAGCACACAGGGGAGCGCTGGGGCCAACGTCCTGACTTTC	CASSTQGSAGANVLTF
TRBD2	TRBV19	once	TRBJ2-4	TGTGCCAGTAGTCTAGCGGGGCAGGGGACCAAAAACATTCAGTACTTC	CASSLAGQGTKNIQYF
.	TRBV7-2	.	TRBJ1-5	TGTGCCAGCAGCGAGACTACGGTGGGCAATCAGCCCCAGCATTTT	CASSETTVGNQPQHF
.	TRBV30	.	TRBJ1-6	TGTGCCTGGAGTCGTGGTCTGTCACCCCTCCACTTT	CAWSRGLSPLHF
TRBD2	TRBV5-1	.	TRBJ2-1	TGCGCCAGCAGCCTCGGATGGACTAGCGGGAACAATGAGCAGTTCTTC	CASSLGWTSGNNEQFF
TRBD2	TRBV12-5	.	TRBJ2-1	TGTGCTAGTGGGCGGGAACTAGCGGGGGTTCCCAATGAGCAGTTCTTC	CASGRELAGVPNEQFF
TRBD1	TRBV6-2/TRBV6-3	.	TRBJ2-4	TGTGCCAGCAGTTTCAATCCGGGACAGGGGTCATACATTCAGTACTTC	CASSFNPGQGSYIQYF
.	TRBV5-1	.	TRBJ1-1	TGCGCCAGCAGCTTGGAGGGGTTAATCACTGAAGCTTTCTTT	CASSLEGLITEAFF
.	TRBV6-5	.	TRBJ1-1	TGTGCCAGCAGTCGTACCGGGACCCCAAGCACTGAAGCTTTCTTT	CASSRTGTPSTEAFF
.	TRBV11-2	.	TRBJ2-1	TGTGCCAGCAGCTTAGATTATCAAGGGACCGCTCGGAGTGAGCAGTTCTTC	CASSLDYQGTARSEQFF
TRBD2	TRBV19	.	TRBJ2-2	TGTGCAGCGGGGCAGAACTCGAACACCGGGGAGCTGTTTTTT	CAAGQNSNTGELFF
TRBD2	TRBV27	.	TRBJ2-7	TGTGCCAGCAGTAGGCCGGGACTAGCCTTCGAGCAGTACTTC	CASSRPGLAFEQYF
.	TRBV19	once	TRBJ1-2	TGTGCCAGTAGTGTTGCGACGGACTCGGAGGGCTACACCTTC	CASSVATDSEGYTF
.	TRBV9	.	TRBJ1-5	TGTGCCAGCAGCGTGTTTTCGGGGGTAGATCAGCCCCAGCATTTT	CASSVFSGVDQPQHF
.	TRBV29-1	once	TRBJ1-1	TGCAGCGTGGCCTTTTCGGGGTTGGAAGCTTTCTTT	CSVAFSGLEAFF
.	TRBV10-3	once	TRBJ2-5	TGTGCCATCAGTGAATCTAGTATCCAAGAGACCCAGTACTTC	CAISESSIQETQYF
.	TRBV6-5	.	TRBJ1-1	TGTGCCAGCAGAGTACGCGGGGCTGTCACTGAAGCTTTCTTT	CASRVRGAVTEAFF
TRBD2	TRBV10-2	.	TRBJ2-1	TGCGCCAGCAGGGGCGTAGCGGGGTTTGACAATGAGCAGTTCTTC	CASRGVAGFDNEQFF
.	TRBV28	.	TRBJ1-2	TGTGCCAGCAGTGGATCCGGGCCGTGGAATGGCTACACCTTC	CASSGSGPWNGYTF
.	TRBV7-2	.	TRBJ2-7	TGTGCCAGCAGCTTAGTTCTGGGTAGCTCCTACGAGCAGTACTTC	CASSLVLGSSYEQYF
TRBD1	TRBV9	.	TRBJ2-7	TGTGCCAGCAGCGAGGGGACAGGGGAAATGGGCTACGAGCAGTACTTC	CASSEGTGEMGYEQYF
TRBD1	TRBV7-9	.	TRBJ1-4	TGTGCCAGCAGCACAGGACAGGGGGTGTTTTTT	CASSTGQGVFF
.	TRBV6-1	few	TRBJ2-7	TGTGCCAGCAGTGAAGACTTGGGAAGCTCCTACGAGCAGTACTTC	CASSEDLGSSYEQYF
TRBD1	TRBV10-3	once	TRBJ1-2	TGTGCCATCAGCCCGTCCCAGACAGGGAACTATGGCTACACCTTC	CAISPSQTGNYGYTF
TRBD2	TRBV13	.	TRBJ2-7	TGTGCCAGCAGCTTCCGACTAGCGGGGGTCGAGCAGTACTTC	CASSFRLAGVEQYF
.	TRBV23-1	.	TRBJ1-2	TGCGCCAGCAGTCACAGGGGTTATACTAACTATGGCTACACCTTC	CASSHRGYTNYGYTF
.	TRBV6-5	.	TRBJ1-1	TGTGCCAGCAGTTACTCGAGCATAACTGAAGCTTTCTTT	CASSYSSITEAFF
.	TRBV6-4	.	TRBJ1-6	TGTGCCAGCAGTGACTCTAGCAGATACGCGTCTTCACCCCTCCACTTT	CASSDSSRYASSPLHF
.	TRBV7-2	.	TRBJ2-3	TGTGCCAGCAGCTTAGCAGATACGCAGTATTTT	CASSLADTQYF
TRBD1	TRBV18	.	TRBJ2-7	TGTGCCAGCTCACCGGGACAGTTTTACGAGCAGTACTTC	CASSPGQFYEQYF
.	TRBV7-2	.	TRBJ1-3	TGTGCCAGCAACCCCCTATCTGGAAACACCATATATTTT	CASNPLSGNTIYF
TRBD2	TRBV7-9	.	TRBJ2-5	TGTGCCAGCAGCTCCATGCGGAGCGGGGGGGCTCTGTTAGAGACCCAGTACTTC	CASSSMRSGGALLETQYF
TRBD2	TRBV27	.	TRBJ2-7	TGTGCCAGCAGTTTTTCGGCTAGCGGGGGGAGTTACGAGCAGTACTTC	CASSFSASGGSYEQYF
TRBD2	TRBV6-2/TRBV6-3	.	TRBJ2-5	TGTGCCAGCAGTGGGGGGGAACAAGAGACCCAGTACTTC	CASSGGEQETQYF
.	TRBV7-9	.	TRBJ2-7	TGTGCCAGCAGACCCCCTCTAACAGCCGGGCCCTACGAGCAGTACTTC	CASRPPLTAGPYEQYF
TRBD1	TRBV7-9	.	TRBJ1-1	TGTGCCAGCAGCTTAGGCCTGACAGGGGAAGGGACTGAAGCTTTCTTT	CASSLGLTGEGTEAFF
TRBD1	TRBV6-7	.	TRBJ2-7	TGTGCCAGCCTCGGGACAGGGTTACGCGAGCAGTACTTC	CASLGTGLREQYF
.	TRBV7-9	.	TRBJ1-1	TGTGCCAGCAGCTCTACCTATCTAACGACAGACAACACTGAAGCTTTCTTT	CASSSTYLTTDNTEAFF
TRBD2	TRBV11-3	.	TRBJ2-3	TGTGCCAGCAGCCAGGGACTACGGCGGGGGGATACGCAGTATTTT	CASSQGLRRGDTQYF
TRBD1	TRBV18	.	TRBJ1-4	TGTGCCAGCTCACCACCCGGGACAGGGTTTGAAAAACTGTTTTTT	CASSPPGTGFEKLFF
TRBD1	TRBV6-5	.	TRBJ2-7	TGTGCCAGCAGTTTGGATTGGGACAGACAGAACAGAAAGTACTTC	CASSLDWDRQNRKYF
.	TRBV3-1/TRBV3-2	.	TRBJ2-3	TGTGCCAGCAGCCTTGAGATGGGGCTTTTTTCCACAGATACGCAGTATTTT	CASSLEMGLFSTDTQYF